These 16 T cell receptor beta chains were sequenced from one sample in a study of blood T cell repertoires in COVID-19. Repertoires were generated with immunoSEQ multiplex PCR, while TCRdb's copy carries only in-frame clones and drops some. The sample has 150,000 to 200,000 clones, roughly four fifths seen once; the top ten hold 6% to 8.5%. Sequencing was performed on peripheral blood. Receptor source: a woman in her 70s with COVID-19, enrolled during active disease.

The DNA for the CDR3 is TGCGCCAGCAGCTTGTTAGCAACCGCGAACACCGGGGAGCTGTTTTTT. Its protein is CASSLLATANTGELFF. This chain links TRBV5-1 with TRBJ2-2, with no clear D. This CDR3 has 16 amino acids. The V gene's germline CDR1 is SGHRS and CDR2 YFSETQ. Deletions cut 1 base from V and 0 bases from J, with 10 bases between.

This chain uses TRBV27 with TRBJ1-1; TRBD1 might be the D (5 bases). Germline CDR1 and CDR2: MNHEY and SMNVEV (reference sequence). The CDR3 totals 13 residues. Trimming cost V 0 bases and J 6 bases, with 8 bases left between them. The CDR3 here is CASSLSAGSEAFF. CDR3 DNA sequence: TGTGCCAGCAGTTTATCTGCAGGGTCTGAAGCTTTCTTT.

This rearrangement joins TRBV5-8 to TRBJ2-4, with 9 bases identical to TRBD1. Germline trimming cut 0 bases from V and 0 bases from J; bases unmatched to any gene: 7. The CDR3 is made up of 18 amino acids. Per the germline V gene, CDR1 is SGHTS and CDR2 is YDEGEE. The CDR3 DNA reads TGTGCCAGCAGCTTGGTCGGACAGGGGAAGTTAGCCAAAAACATTCAGTACTTC. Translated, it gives CASSLVGQGKLAKNIQYF.

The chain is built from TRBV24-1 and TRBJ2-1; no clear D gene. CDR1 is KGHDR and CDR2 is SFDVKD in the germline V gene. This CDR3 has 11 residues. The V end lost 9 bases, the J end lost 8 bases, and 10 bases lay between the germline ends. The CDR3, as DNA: TGTGCCACCCCCCGAAACTATGAGCAGTTCTTC. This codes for CATPRNYEQFF.

The CDR3 bases are TGCAGCGTTGGGCGGGACAGGGTAATTTATACGCAGTATTTT. Translation gives CSVGRDRVIYTQYF. The V call is TRBV29-1, the J call TRBJ2-3; 9 bases agree with TRBD1. CDR1 SQVTM and CDR2 ANQGSEA come from the germline V gene. The CDR3 is 14 residues long. V lost 4 bases, J lost 7 bases, and 9 bases stayed unmatched.

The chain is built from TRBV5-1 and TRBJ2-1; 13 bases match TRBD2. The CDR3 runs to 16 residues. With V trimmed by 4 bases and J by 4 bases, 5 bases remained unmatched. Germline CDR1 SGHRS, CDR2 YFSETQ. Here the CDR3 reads CASSPLAGGPYNEQFF. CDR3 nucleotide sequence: TGCGCCAGCAGCCCACTAGCGGGAGGGCCGTACAATGAGCAGTTCTTC.

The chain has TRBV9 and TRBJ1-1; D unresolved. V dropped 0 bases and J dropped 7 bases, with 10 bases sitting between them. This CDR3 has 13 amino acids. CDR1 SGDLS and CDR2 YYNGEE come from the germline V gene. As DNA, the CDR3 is TGTGCCAGCAGCGTAGAATTCCCTCTTGAAGCTTTCTTT. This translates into CASSVEFPLEAFF.

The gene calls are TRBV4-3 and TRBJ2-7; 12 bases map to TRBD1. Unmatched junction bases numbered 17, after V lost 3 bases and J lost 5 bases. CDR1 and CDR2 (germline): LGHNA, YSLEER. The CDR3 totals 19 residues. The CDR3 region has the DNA TGCGCCAGCAGCCACTACCTGCGCGGGGGGACAGGGGGCCAGGACGAGCAGTACTTC. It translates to CASSHYLRGGTGGQDEQYF.

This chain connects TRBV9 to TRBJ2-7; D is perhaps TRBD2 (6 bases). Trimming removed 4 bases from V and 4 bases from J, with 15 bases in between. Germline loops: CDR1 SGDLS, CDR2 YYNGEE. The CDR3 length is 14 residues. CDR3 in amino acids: CASSLRDSPYEQYF. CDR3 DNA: TGTGCCAGCAGCTTACGGGACTCCCCATACGAGCAGTACTTC.

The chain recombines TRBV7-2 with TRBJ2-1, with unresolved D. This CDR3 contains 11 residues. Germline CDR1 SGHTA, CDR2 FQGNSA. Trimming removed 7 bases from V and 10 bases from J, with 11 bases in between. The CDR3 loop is CASTRTPEQFF. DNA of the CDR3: TGTGCCAGCACCCGCACTCCCGAGCAGTTCTTC.

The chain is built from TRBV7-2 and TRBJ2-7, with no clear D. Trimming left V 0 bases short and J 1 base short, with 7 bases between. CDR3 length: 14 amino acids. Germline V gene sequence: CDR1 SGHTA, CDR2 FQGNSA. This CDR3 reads CASSLASVSYEQYF. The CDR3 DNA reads TGTGCCAGCAGCTTAGCCTCAGTTTCCTACGAGCAGTACTTC. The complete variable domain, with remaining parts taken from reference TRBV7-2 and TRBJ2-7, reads GAGVSQSPSNKVTEKGKDVELRCDPISGHTALYWYRQSLGQGLEFLIYFQGNSAPDKSGLPSDRFSAERTGGSVSTLTIQRTQQEDSAVYLCASSLASVSYEQYFGPGTRLTVT.

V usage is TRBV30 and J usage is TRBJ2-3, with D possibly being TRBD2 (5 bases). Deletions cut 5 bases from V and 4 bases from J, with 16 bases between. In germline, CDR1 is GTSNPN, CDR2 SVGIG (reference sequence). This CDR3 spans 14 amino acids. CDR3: CAWSERMRADTQYF. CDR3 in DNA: TGTGCCTGGTCTGAGCGGATGCGTGCAGATACGCAGTATTTT.

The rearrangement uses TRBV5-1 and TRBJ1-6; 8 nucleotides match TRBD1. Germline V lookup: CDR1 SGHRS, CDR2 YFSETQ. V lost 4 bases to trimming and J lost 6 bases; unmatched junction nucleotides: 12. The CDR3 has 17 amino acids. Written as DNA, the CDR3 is TGCGCCAGCAGCCCCCTCCCAGGGGGCATTCTTAATTCACCCCTCCACTTT. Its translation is CASSPLPGGILNSPLHF.

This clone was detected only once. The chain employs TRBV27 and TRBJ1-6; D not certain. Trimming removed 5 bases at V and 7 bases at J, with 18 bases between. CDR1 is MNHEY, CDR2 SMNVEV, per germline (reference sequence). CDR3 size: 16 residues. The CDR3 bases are TGTGCCAGCAGTGCCAAACAACGGGGAGCGAATTCACCCCTCCACTTT. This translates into CASSAKQRGANSPLHF.

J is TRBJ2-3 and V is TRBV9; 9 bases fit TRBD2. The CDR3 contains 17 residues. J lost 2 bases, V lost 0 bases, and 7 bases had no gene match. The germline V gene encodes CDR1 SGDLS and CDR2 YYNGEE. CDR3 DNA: TGTGCCAGCAGCGTAGCGAGCGGGAGGTCGACCACAGATACGCAGTATTTT. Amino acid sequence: CASSVASGRSTTDTQYF.

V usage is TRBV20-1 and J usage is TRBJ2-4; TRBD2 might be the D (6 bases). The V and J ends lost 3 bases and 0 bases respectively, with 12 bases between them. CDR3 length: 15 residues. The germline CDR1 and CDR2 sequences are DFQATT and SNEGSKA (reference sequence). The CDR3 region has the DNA TGCAGTGCTAGTACCCAGGGACTAGCCAAAAACATTCAGTACTTC. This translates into CSASTQGLAKNIQYF.